The 23 T cell receptor beta chains given below trace back to one sample, sequenced in a study of cytomegalovirus exposure and HLA in healthy donors (TCRdb year 2017). Library prep was done by the immunoSEQ multiplex PCR assay. For the multiplex PCR, a mixture combining 60 forward primers for TCR Vbeta segments and 13 reverse primers for TCR Jbeta segments was used. Drawn from immuneACCESS, this table holds only the in-frame rearrangements with V and J called that TCRdb kept. Clones are partly lost; checked studies trace under half to an unresolved V gene and leave the rest unexplained. For this sample there are 100,000 to 150,000 clones; roughly 82% appear just once. Of the sample, approximately 13% is held by the ten largest clones. The material sequenced was PBMCs. These receptor sequences come from a woman aged 55-75 years in good health and CMV-seropositive.

This chain links TRBV7-2 with TRBJ2-1, with 8 nucleotides matching TRBD2. This CDR3 has 15 amino acids. Germline values: CDR1 SGHTA, CDR2 FQGNSA. Unmatched junction bases numbered 7, after V lost 3 bases and J lost 6 bases. The CDR3 is CASSFGGRYRNEQFF. DNA for the CDR3: TGTGCCAGCAGCTTTGGCGGGAGGTACCGCAATGAGCAGTTCTTC.

The sample holds one count of this clone. This chain uses TRBV7-9 with TRBJ2-2; unclear D gene. The CDR3 sequence is 13 residues long. V lost 5 bases to trimming and J lost 5 bases, with 9 bases between them. Germline loops: CDR1 SEHNR, CDR2 FQNEAQ (reference sequence). The CDR3 sequence is CASSPLGTGELFF. The CDR3 DNA reads TGTGCCAGCAGCCCCCTCGGTACCGGGGAGCTGTTTTTT.

The rearrangement links TRBV6-5 to TRBJ2-7; 8 nucleotides agree with TRBD1. The CDR3 runs 11 residues. Germline V CDR1 and CDR2: MNHEY, SVGAGI. CDR3 bases: TGTGCGACAGGGGCCCCCTACGAGCAGTACTTC. It specifies CATGAPYEQYF.

This clone has just a few counts. The V gene is TRBV6-6, the J gene TRBJ1-2; 7 positions agree with TRBD1. This CDR3 has 14 residues. Germline CDR1 reads MNHNY; CDR2 reads SVGAGI (reference sequence). J lost 6 bases, V lost 5 bases, and 9 bases had no gene match. This chain's CDR3 is CASSRNRDSDGYTF. CDR3 nucleotides: TGTGCCAGCAGTCGTAACCGGGACAGCGATGGCTACACCTTC.

The chain uses TRBV19 and TRBJ2-3, with 12 bases lining up with TRBD2. Trimming took 3 bases from V and 7 from J; bases not matched to a gene: 14. There are 18 residues in the CDR3. CDR1 and CDR2 from the germline V gene are LNHDA and SQIVND (reference sequence). The chain's CDR3 is CASSIKPRLAGDLYTQYF. DNA of the CDR3: TGTGCCAGTAGTATTAAGCCCCGACTAGCGGGGGATCTATATACGCAGTATTTT.

This clone was seen a single time. The V gene is TRBV14, the J gene TRBJ1-6; D perhaps matches TRBD1 (6 bases). Germline values: CDR1 SGHDN, CDR2 FVKESK. The V end was cut by 5 bases, the J end by 10 bases, with 18 bases between. This CDR3 spans 15 amino acids. In DNA, the CDR3 is TGTGCCAGCAGCGACCAAACAGGGATCGGGTCACCCCTCCACTTT. Residues: CASSDQTGIGSPLHF.

The chain combines TRBV9 with TRBJ2-1; 13 bases line up with TRBD2. Trimming took 3 bases from V and 8 from J; bases not matched to a gene: 8. Germline assignment: CDR1 SGDLS and CDR2 YYNGEE. The CDR3 covers 16 residues. CDR3 in amino acids: CASSAGGLAGNDEQFF. CDR3 DNA: TGTGCCAGCAGCGCTGGGGGACTAGCGGGAAATGATGAGCAGTTCTTC.

J is TRBJ2-2 and V is TRBV7-2, with 7 bases matching TRBD1. CDR1 SGHTA and CDR2 FQGNSA come from the germline V gene. V shed 4 bases, J shed 6 bases, and the junction held 8 bases outside the gene matches. CDR3 length: 15 residues. The DNA for the CDR3 is TGTGCCAGCAGCTCCCCGACAGGGTTGTCCGGGGAGCTGTTTTTT. Translating gives CASSSPTGLSGELFF.

The V and J genes are TRBV28 and TRBJ1-2, with TRBD1 identical over 8 bases. There are 15 residues in the CDR3. V gave up 5 bases and J gave up 0 bases; unmatched junction bases: 5. Germline lookup yields CDR1 MDHEN and CDR2 SYDVKM. As DNA, the CDR3 is TGTGCCAGCAGTAGGCCGGACAGGGCTAACTATGGCTACACCTTC. This encodes CASSRPDRANYGYTF.

V usage is TRBV18 and J usage is TRBJ2-7, with D possibly TRBD1 on 5 matching bases. V was cut by 0 bases and J by 3 bases, with 18 bases left in between. The CDR3 is 17 residues long. Germline V gives CDR1 KGHSH, CDR2 LQKENI. The CDR3 DNA follows: TGTGCCAGCTCACCACCGGGCAGGGAAACCTCCGACTACGAGCAGTACTTC. This codes for CASSPPGRETSDYEQYF.

This clone has just one count. The chain is built from TRBV19 and TRBJ2-4; 9 bases align to TRBD1. CDR3 length: 15 residues. Looked up from germline, CDR1 is LNHDA and CDR2 is SQIVND (reference sequence). With V trimmed by 4 bases and J by 9 bases, 10 bases remained unmatched. The CDR3 region has the DNA TGTGCCAGTAGTACCCTAGACAGGGGGGCAAGCATTCAGTACTTC. Its protein product is CASSTLDRGASIQYF.

Comments on this clone: In the same sample, other DNA sequences code for this CDR3. The chain is built from TRBV7-9 and TRBJ2-2; possibly TRBD1 for D (6 bases). This CDR3 comprises 13 residues. Trimming cost V 5 bases and J 4 bases, with 8 bases left between them. Germline lookup yields CDR1 SEHNR and CDR2 FQNEAQ (reference sequence). The chain's CDR3 is CASSLTGTGELFF. DNA for the CDR3: TGTGCCAGCAGCCTGACAGGCACCGGGGAGCTGTTTTTT.

The gene calls are TRBV5-3 and TRBJ1-3, with 7 bases that match TRBD1. TRBV5-3 is given ORF status, its function remaining uncertain. V gave up 5 bases and J gave up 4 bases; unmatched junction bases: 6. The length of the CDR3 is 14 residues. The CDR3 DNA reads as TGTGCCAGAAGTACTACAGGGGAAGGAAACACCATATATTTT. It specifies CARSTTGEGNTIYF.

The V gene is TRBV19, the J gene TRBJ1-1; 8 positions match TRBD1. The CDR3 covers 14 residues. Germline CDR1 is LNHDA and CDR2 is SQIVND (reference sequence). V was pared by 4 bases and J by 6 bases, with 7 bases of the junction left unmatched. CDR3 nucleotides: TGTGCCAGTAGTACCGGACAGGGCCTTCCTGAAGCTTTCTTT. It specifies CASSTGQGLPEAFF. Full variable domain (rest looked up from reference TRBV19 and TRBJ1-1): DGGITQSPKYLFRKEGQNVTLSCEQNLNHDAMYWYRQDPGQGLRLIYYSQIVNDFQKGDIAEGYSVSREKKESFPLTVTSAQKNPTAFYLCASSTGQGLPEAFFGQGTRLTVV.

The chain combines TRBV7-9 with TRBJ2-1; TRBD2 agrees at 8 bases. This CDR3 spans 15 amino acids. J was trimmed by 12 bases and V by 0 bases; bases with no gene match: 10. Germline V gene lookup returns CDR1 SEHNR and CDR2 FQNEAQ (reference sequence). In DNA, the CDR3 is TGTGCCAGCAGCTTAGCTCGCGGGGGGTCCGAGGTGCAGTTCTTC. Its protein product is CASSLARGGSEVQFF.

The chain employs TRBV20-1 and TRBJ2-1; TRBD2 might be the D (6 bases). Germline V gene lookup returns CDR1 DFQATT and CDR2 SNEGSKA (reference sequence). This CDR3 has 11 residues. V dropped 3 bases and J dropped 8 bases, with 8 bases sitting between them. DNA for the CDR3: TGCAGTGCTAGCGGGAGATATGAGCAGTTCTTC. Its translation: CSASGRYEQFF.

This sequence joins TRBV7-9 and TRBJ1-1, with D unresolved. The CDR3 contains 17 residues. V was pared by 10 bases and J by 0 bases, with 24 bases between. CDR1 and CDR2 (germline): SEHNR, FQNEAQ (reference sequence). The CDR3 bases are TGTGCCACCTCCAGAGGAGATACGAGTGTCATGAACACTGAAGCTTTCTTT. Its protein is CATSRGDTSVMNTEAFF.

The genes are TRBV7-9 and TRBJ1-1; weak D call: TRBD1 (5 bases). Trimming removed 0 bases from V and 8 bases from J, with 13 bases in between. This CDR3 has 14 residues. Germline V CDR1 and CDR2: SEHNR, FQNEAQ (reference sequence). For the CDR3, the DNA is TGTGCCAGCAGCTTAGCGGGGGGGGTGTTCGAAGCTTTCTTT. Protein: CASSLAGGVFEAFF.

The chain joins TRBV5-4 to TRBJ1-1; possibly TRBD1 for D (6 bases). The germline gives CDR1 SGHNT, CDR2 YYREEE (reference sequence). This CDR3 is 13 amino acids long. Trimming cost V 4 bases and J 4 bases, with 11 bases left between them. CDR3 region: CASSGTGRTEAFF. CDR3 coding DNA: TGTGCCAGCAGCGGAACAGGGCGCACTGAAGCTTTCTTT. Complete variable domain (other parts from reference TRBV5-4 and TRBJ1-1): ETGVTQSPTHLIKTRGQQVTLRCSSQSGHNTVSWYQQALGQGPQFIFQYYREEENGRGNFPPRFSGLQFPNYSSELNVNALELDDSALYLCASSGTGRTEAFFGQGTRLTVV.

The chain recombines TRBV30 with TRBJ1-1; tentatively, D is TRBD1 (6 bases). Germline V lookup: CDR1 GTSNPN, CDR2 SVGIG (reference sequence). The V end was cut by 0 bases, the J end by 1 base, with 18 bases between. The CDR3 covers 17 residues. As DNA, the CDR3 is TGTGCCTGGAGTGTACTCACGAGTGGCAGGGGGAACACTGAAGCTTTCTTT. Encoded protein: CAWSVLTSGRGNTEAFF.

Here the CDR3 reads CSVCQATANTEAFF. In nucleotides, the CDR3 is TGCAGCGTTTGCCAGGCAACAGCGAACACTGAAGCTTTCTTT. The J gene is TRBJ1-1, the V gene TRBV29-1; D is undetermined. Germline CDR1 reads SQVTM; CDR2 reads ANQGSEA. The length of the CDR3 is 14 residues. Trimming left V 5 bases short and J 1 base short, with 14 bases between.

The V call is TRBV4-3, the J call TRBJ2-2, with a weak D call TRBD1 (5 bases). Trimming cost V 7 bases and J 2 bases, with 14 bases left between them. This CDR3 contains 15 residues. Germline V lookup: CDR1 LGHNA, CDR2 YSLEER. The CDR3 is CASKGQALNTGELFF. The CDR3 bases are TGCGCCAGCAAGGGGCAGGCTCTAAACACCGGGGAGCTGTTTTTT.

This chain's CDR3 is CAWSVGGTEAFF. In DNA form, the CDR3 reads TGTGCCTGGAGTGTCGGGGGCACTGAAGCTTTCTTT. V usage is TRBV30 and J usage is TRBJ1-1, with a tentative D call TRBD1 (5 bases). The germline V and J ends were trimmed by 0 bases and 4 bases, with 6 bases remaining between them. Germline-derived CDR1 and CDR2 are GTSNPN and SVGIG (reference sequence). The length of the CDR3 is 12 residues.